The 23 T cell receptor beta chains listed next were all sequenced from one sample in a study of blood T cell repertoires in COVID-19. Profiling relied on immunoSEQ multiplex PCR, and the TCRdb table lists in-frame clones only, not all of them. The table shows 300,000 to 400,000 clones, with over 90% occurring only once. Specimen: PBMCs or T cells enriched from blood (not recorded which). All receptors derive from a woman in her 30s who had been exposed to COVID-19.

The gene calls are TRBV28 and TRBJ1-1; perhaps TRBD1 as D (5 bases). The CDR3 loop spans 14 amino acids. V was trimmed by 7 bases and J by 1 base, leaving 13 bases between them. CDR1 is MDHEN, CDR2 SYDVKM, per germline. The CDR3 sequence is CASTVGGRNTEAFF. The CDR3 DNA reads TGTGCCAGCACTGTCGGGGGGAGGAACACTGAAGCTTTCTTT.

This sequence joins TRBV5-4 and TRBJ2-1, with 10 bases aligning to TRBD2. CDR1 SGHNT and CDR2 YYREEE come from the germline V gene (reference sequence). J gave up 8 bases and V 0 bases, and 5 bases lay outside the gene matches. The CDR3 runs 15 residues. CDR3 in DNA: TGTGCCAGCAGCTTGGCAGCGGGGGGGCAGGATGAGCAGTTCTTC. Amino acids: CASSLAAGGQDEQFF.

The chain is built from TRBV4-3 and TRBJ2-7; TRBD1 matches at 10 bases. CDR3 length: 15 residues. Unmatched junction bases numbered 5, after V lost 4 bases and J lost 2 bases. CDR1 and CDR2 (germline): LGHNA, YSLEER. The DNA of the CDR3 is TGCGCCAGCAGCCCGGACAGGGGGTACCCCTACGAGCAGTACTTC. It codes for CASSPDRGYPYEQYF.

V is TRBV7-9 and J is TRBJ2-1; 10 bases are a match to TRBD2. The CDR3 is made up of 15 amino acids. CDR1 is SEHNR and CDR2 is FQNEAQ in the germline V gene (reference sequence). V lost 1 base to trimming and J lost 4 bases; unmatched junction nucleotides: 1. CDR3 nucleotide sequence: TGTGCCAGCAGCTTAGATAGCGGGGGGTACAATGAGCAGTTCTTC. The encoded protein is CASSLDSGGYNEQFF.

This clone has a single count. The chain joins TRBV9 to TRBJ2-3, with TRBD2 matching 13 bases. The germline V gene has CDR1 SGDLS and CDR2 YYNGEE. This CDR3 contains 17 residues. The V and J ends lost 0 bases and 5 bases, in that order; junction bases with no gene match: 6. This CDR3 is CASSVEGLAGAGDTQYF. CDR3 nucleotide sequence: TGTGCCAGCAGCGTAGAAGGACTAGCGGGGGCCGGAGATACGCAGTATTTT. Complete variable domain (other parts from reference TRBV9 and TRBJ2-3): DSGVTQTPKHLITATGQRVTLRCSPRSGDLSVYWYQQSLDQGLQFLIQYYNGEERAKGNILERFSAQQFPDLHSELNLSSLELGDSALYFCASSVEGLAGAGDTQYFGPGTRLTVL.

The chain joins TRBV27 to TRBJ1-6; tentative D call: TRBD1 (5 bases). This CDR3 region has 14 residues. The germline gives CDR1 MNHEY, CDR2 SMNVEV (reference sequence). The germline V and J ends were trimmed by 4 bases and 6 bases, with 10 bases remaining between them. The CDR3 protein is CASSWTLPNSPLHF. In nucleotides, the CDR3 is TGTGCCAGCAGTTGGACACTGCCTAATTCACCCCTCCACTTT.

This clone was seen just once. The chain has TRBV25-1 and TRBJ2-1; D remains unclear. This CDR3 spans 16 amino acids. V lost 3 bases and J lost 7, with 19 bases in between. Germline assignment: CDR1 MGHDK and CDR2 SYGVNS. The chain's CDR3 is CASSDPLTVLWNEQFF. The CDR3 bases are TGTGCCAGCAGTGACCCCCTGACTGTGTTGTGGAATGAGCAGTTCTTC.

The J gene is TRBJ1-2, the V gene TRBV4-3; D might be TRBD1 (5 bases). The V gene's germline CDR1 is LGHNA and CDR2 YSLEER. The CDR3 extends over 17 amino acids. V lost 0 bases and J lost 0, with 14 bases in between. The CDR3 bases are TGCGCCAGCAGCCAAGATGGGGGAGGGGCGCCTAACTATGGCTACACCTTC. This encodes CASSQDGGGAPNYGYTF.

The chain uses TRBV4-2 and TRBJ2-7; 8 bases line up with TRBD1. There are 13 residues in the CDR3. Trimming at V came to 4 bases and at J to 4 bases, leaving 3 bases not matched to a gene. CDR1 LGHNA and CDR2 YNFKEQ come from the germline V gene. The CDR3 coding sequence is TGTGCCAGCAGCCCGGGACAGGAATACGAGCAGTACTTC. Translated: CASSPGQEYEQYF.

The CDR3 is CASSLVQEGNEQFF. CDR3 sequence (DNA): TGTGCCAGCAGCTTAGTACAGGAAGGAAATGAGCAGTTCTTC. The chain recombines TRBV7-9 with TRBJ2-1; D is possibly TRBD1 (5 bases). With 1 base removed from V and 7 bases from J, the gap between germline ends came to 11 bases. The CDR3 spans 14 residues. CDR1 SEHNR and CDR2 FQNEAQ come from the germline V gene (reference sequence). Full variable domain (rest looked up from reference TRBV7-9 and TRBJ2-1): DTGVSQNPRHKITKRGQNVTFRCDPISEHNRLYWYRQTLGQGPEFLTYFQNEAQLEKSRLLSDRFSAERPKGSFSTLEIQRTEQGDSAMYLCASSLVQEGNEQFFGPGTRLTVL.

This rearrangement joins TRBV2 to TRBJ1-6, with 9 nucleotides matching TRBD1. The ends lost 8 bases at V and 9 bases at J; junction bases unmatched: 11. Germline-derived CDR1 and CDR2 are SNHLY and FYNNEI. This CDR3 is built from 15 residues. CDR3 amino acids: CASRHRDREASPLHF. DNA of the CDR3: TGTGCCAGCCGACATAGGGACAGGGAGGCTTCACCCCTCCACTTT.

The rearrangement uses TRBV6-8 and TRBJ2-2, with 12 positions matching TRBD1. The germline V gene encodes CDR1 MNHGY and CDR2 SAAAGT. Trimming at V came to 11 bases and at J to 3 bases, leaving 10 bases not matched to a gene. The length of the CDR3 is 16 residues. The CDR3 DNA is TGTGCCGGGGGGGGACAGGGGGCGCGGTACACCGGGGAGCTGTTTTTT. Translating it yields CAGGGQGARYTGELFF.

A single count supports this clone. For the CDR3, the DNA is TGTGCCAGCAGCCAGGAGACTAGCGGGGGTGCATACGAGCAGTACTTC. Its protein is CASSQETSGGAYEQYF. The V call is TRBV4-2, the J call TRBJ2-7; 12 bases map to TRBD2. The CDR3 runs 16 residues. Per the germline V gene, CDR1 is LGHNA and CDR2 is YNFKEQ. The V and J ends lost 3 bases and 4 bases, in that order; junction bases with no gene match: 7.

This chain connects TRBV5-4 to TRBJ2-7; TRBD2 is a possible D gene (6 bases). CDR1 is SGHNT and CDR2 is YYREEE in the germline V gene (reference sequence). Trimming took 3 bases from V and 2 from J, leaving 15 bases between them. The CDR3 is 15 residues long. This CDR3 is CASSSRGSGTYEQYF. The CDR3 DNA follows: TGTGCCAGCAGCTCCCGTGGTAGCGGTACCTACGAGCAGTACTTC.

This sequence joins TRBV3-1 (or the pseudogene TRBV3-2) and TRBJ2-5; D might be TRBD2 (6 bases). The CDR3 sequence is 14 residues long. V lost 0 bases to trimming and J lost 4 bases, with 9 bases between them. Germline V CDR1 and CDR2: LGHDT, YNNKEL (reference sequence). CDR3: CASSQDLGGETQYF. In DNA form, the CDR3 reads TGTGCCAGCAGCCAAGATCTCGGGGGAGAGACCCAGTACTTC.

V gene TRBV5-4 combines with J gene TRBJ2-1; possibly TRBD1 for D (6 bases). Germline loops: CDR1 SGHNT, CDR2 YYREEE (reference sequence). Trimming removed 5 bases from V and 8 bases from J, with 14 bases in between. The CDR3 is 13 amino acids. The CDR3 sequence is CASSVQGRDEQFF. CDR3 in DNA: TGTGCCAGCAGTGTCCAGGGGCGCGATGAGCAGTTCTTC. Full variable domain (remainder filled in from reference TRBV5-4 and TRBJ2-1): ETGVTQSPTHLIKTRGQQVTLRCSSQSGHNTVSWYQQALGQGPQFIFQYYREEENGRGNFPPRFSGLQFPNYSSELNVNALELDDSALYLCASSVQGRDEQFFGPGTRLTVL.

The gene calls are TRBV5-1 and TRBJ1-1, with TRBD1 matching over 7 bases. The germline V gene encodes CDR1 SGHRS and CDR2 YFSETQ. Losses at the gene ends were 2 bases for V and 0 bases for J; bases not matched to a gene: 4. The CDR3 totals 15 residues. In DNA, the CDR3 is TGCGCCAGCAGCTTAACGACAGGGATGAACACTGAAGCTTTCTTT. This encodes CASSLTTGMNTEAFF.

The gene calls are TRBV4-2 and TRBJ1-2; the D is unclear. Germline assignment: CDR1 LGHNA and CDR2 YNFKEQ. Trimming took 0 bases from V and 6 from J, leaving 11 bases between them. The CDR3 is 14 amino acids. CDR3 residues: CASSQDRYMDGYTF. In nucleotides, the CDR3 is TGTGCCAGCAGCCAAGATCGGTATATGGATGGCTACACCTTC.

This rearrangement joins TRBV3-1 (or the pseudogene TRBV3-2) to TRBJ1-5; D call uncertain. The length of the CDR3 is 13 residues. Germline V CDR1 and CDR2: LGHDT, YNNKEL (reference sequence). Trimming took 1 base from V and 4 from J, leaving 5 bases between them. As DNA, the CDR3 is TGTGCCAGCAGCCAAGGACAAAATCAGCCCCAGCATTTT. Translation gives CASSQGQNQPQHF.

The V and J genes are TRBV7-2 and TRBJ1-3; no clear D gene. The CDR3 has 14 amino acids. The germline gives CDR1 SGHTA, CDR2 FQGNSA. V was clipped by 5 bases and J by 0 bases, with 8 bases between them. CDR3 in DNA: TGTGCCAGCAGCCAGGTTAGCTCTGGAAACACCATATATTTT. Protein: CASSQVSSGNTIYF.

CDR3 sequence: CASSSGGSGPYEQYF. The CDR3 DNA is TGTGCCAGCAGCTCGGGGGGTAGCGGACCCTACGAGCAGTACTTC. The chain recombines TRBV5-6 with TRBJ2-7, with 7 bases fitting TRBD2. With 3 bases clipped from V and 2 bases from J, the junction kept 8 bases outside the gene matches. The CDR3 has 15 amino acids. The germline V gene encodes CDR1 SGHDT and CDR2 YYEEEE.

This chain joins TRBV5-1 and TRBJ2-3; TRBD1 matches 9 bases. V shed 5 bases, J shed 1 base, and the junction held 5 bases outside the gene matches. This CDR3 comprises 15 residues. The germline CDR1 and CDR2 sequences are SGHRS and YFSETQ. CDR3 DNA: TGCGCCAGCAGAAGCCGGGACAGGGGCACAGATACGCAGTATTTT. The encoded protein is CASRSRDRGTDTQYF.

This clone was seen a single time. The V and J genes are TRBV5-1 and TRBJ1-2, with 9 bases matching TRBD1. The CDR3 runs 13 residues. Per the germline V gene, CDR1 is SGHRS and CDR2 is YFSETQ. The V gene end was trimmed by 3 bases and the J gene end by 8 bases; junction bases not matched to a gene: 5. CDR3 nucleotides: TGCGCCAGCAGCTCGGGACAGGGTCAGGGCTACACCTTC. It is translated as CASSSGQGQGYTF.